Following are 30 T cell receptor beta chains from one sample sequenced in a study of blood T cell repertoires in COVID-19. Clones were sequenced by immunoSEQ multiplex PCR, and TCRdb holds only the in-frame ones, with some missing. The table lists hundreds of thousands of clones, more than 80% of them singletons. Sequencing was carried out using peripheral blood. These receptors originate from a woman in her thirties with active or convalescent COVID-19.

The CDR3 loop reads CASSPGTRSGNTIYF. For the CDR3, the DNA is TGTGCCAGCAGCCCCGGGACACGCTCTGGAAACACCATATATTTT. The chain links TRBV11-3 to TRBJ1-3; D might be TRBD1 (6 bases). CDR3 length equals 15 residues. Germline CDR1 is SGHNT and CDR2 is YENEEA. Between the trimmed V and J ends, which lost 5 bases and 0 bases, there was a span of 11 bases.

This chain connects TRBV27 to TRBJ2-7; TRBD1 matches at 7 bases. This CDR3 region has 15 residues. Germline V lookup: CDR1 MNHEY, CDR2 SMNVEV (reference sequence). The ends lost 5 bases at V and 0 bases at J; junction bases unmatched: 7. This CDR3 is CASSVDRDSSYEQYF. In DNA, the CDR3 is TGTGCCAGCAGTGTTGACCGGGACAGCTCCTACGAGCAGTACTTC.

The chain has TRBV27 and TRBJ1-2; the D gene is possibly TRBD1 (5 bases). The CDR3 has 14 amino acids. Trimming cost V 3 bases and J 8 bases, with 16 bases left between them. Germline V gene lookup returns CDR1 MNHEY and CDR2 SMNVEV (reference sequence). CDR3 sequence reads: CASSFHRSPEGYTF. The CDR3 nucleotides are TGTGCCAGCAGTTTCCACAGGTCCCCTGAGGGCTACACCTTC.

This clone has a handful of counts. The V call is TRBV9, the J call TRBJ1-5; D may be TRBD1 (5 bases). The V gene lost 4 bases and the J gene lost 3 bases, with 17 bases spanning the gap. The CDR3 sequence is 16 residues long. The germline V gene has CDR1 SGDLS and CDR2 YYNGEE. The CDR3 is CASSPRGDGTNQPQHF. The CDR3 DNA sequence: TGTGCCAGCAGCCCCCGGGGGGACGGGACCAATCAGCCCCAGCATTTT.

V usage is TRBV2 and J usage is TRBJ1-2; TRBD1 might be the D (5 bases). Per the germline V gene, CDR1 is SNHLY and CDR2 is FYNNEI. V was shortened by 1 base and J by 0 bases, with 9 bases between the two germline ends. The CDR3 contains 15 residues. The CDR3: CASSEGTQSNYGYTF. In DNA form, the CDR3 reads TGTGCCAGCAGTGAAGGGACACAGTCTAACTATGGCTACACCTTC. The full variable domain, with the rest looked up from reference TRBV2 and TRBJ1-2, is EPEVTQTPSHQVTQMGQEVILRCVPISNHLYFYWYRQILGQKVEFLVSFYNNEISEKSEIFDDQFSVERPDGSNFTLKIRSTKLEDSAMYFCASSEGTQSNYGYTFGSGTRLTVV.

The chain recombines TRBV5-6 with TRBJ2-2, with a tentative D call TRBD2 (6 bases). CDR3 size: 16 residues. V was pared by 1 base and J by 4 bases, with 14 bases between. Germline values: CDR1 SGHDT, CDR2 YYEEEE. CDR3 protein: CASSLFGGGSTGELFF. The CDR3 DNA reads as TGTGCCAGCAGCTTGTTCGGGGGAGGTAGCACCGGGGAGCTGTTTTTT.

CDR3 sequence: CASKNQGSESTQYF. CDR3 in DNA: TGCGCCAGCAAAAATCAGGGGTCGGAAAGTACGCAGTATTTT. V and J are TRBV10-1 and TRBJ2-3; the D gene is possibly TRBD1 (6 bases). CDR3 length: 14 residues. Germline V gives CDR1 WNHNN, CDR2 SYGVQD (reference sequence). Deletions cut 7 bases from V and 8 bases from J, with 19 bases between.

The rearrangement links TRBV6-7 to TRBJ2-7, with 9 bases lining up with TRBD2. TRBV6-7 is classed as an ORF, of uncertain function. The CDR3 has 12 residues. The CDR3 DNA reads TGTGACGGGCGGGAGGGCGTCGACGAGCAGTACTTC. Its translation: CDGREGVDEQYF.

The DNA of the CDR3 is TGTGCCAGCAGGGCTGAGACTGGATCCTACGAGCAGTACTTC. Its translation is CASRAETGSYEQYF. J is TRBJ2-7 and V is TRBV6-5; no firm D call. Germline CDR1 reads MNHEY; CDR2 reads SVGAGI. The CDR3 extends over 14 amino acids. Trimming stripped 6 bases from V and 1 base from J, with 13 bases between.

The chain has TRBV10-3 and TRBJ2-7, with 8 nucleotides matching TRBD1. The CDR3 consists of 11 residues. V shed 2 bases, J shed 11 bases, and the junction held 2 bases outside the gene matches. The germline V gene has CDR1 ENHRY and CDR2 SYGVKD. CDR3: CAISERDRKYF. CDR3 in DNA: TGTGCCATCAGTGAGAGGGACAGGAAGTACTTC.

The CDR3 DNA reads as TGTGCCAGCAGCCAGGGGCGGGGGCCATACGAGCAGTACTTC. Residues: CASSQGRGPYEQYF. The chain is built from TRBV9 and TRBJ2-7; possibly TRBD2 for D (7 bases). This CDR3 spans 14 amino acids. Trimming left V 4 bases short and J 4 bases short, with 15 bases between. Germline CDR1 SGDLS, CDR2 YYNGEE.

The V and J genes are TRBV9 and TRBJ1-6, with 7 bases identical to TRBD1. The CDR3 extends over 15 amino acids. Unmatched junction bases numbered 6, after V lost 0 bases and J lost 9 bases. Germline lookup yields CDR1 SGDLS and CDR2 YYNGEE. The CDR3 loop reads CASSVEGTGASPLHF. The CDR3 nucleotides read TGTGCCAGCAGCGTAGAGGGAACAGGGGCTTCACCCCTCCACTTT.

The gene calls are TRBV6-5 and TRBJ1-6; TRBD1 matches 7 bases. With 5 bases clipped from V and 8 bases from J, the junction kept 6 bases outside the gene matches. This CDR3 region has 14 residues. Germline-derived CDR1 and CDR2 are MNHEY and SVGAGI. CDR3 sequence (DNA): TGTGCCAGCAGTCCCTCGGGACAGTATTCACCCCTCCACTTT. As protein: CASSPSGQYSPLHF.

The chain is built from TRBV7-6 and TRBJ1-5; 7 positions agree with TRBD1. Germline CDR1 is SGHVS and CDR2 is FNYEAQ. The V and J ends lost 5 bases and 2 bases, in that order; junction bases with no gene match: 3. The CDR3 length is 14 residues. CDR3 loop: CASSNQGGNQPQHF. CDR3 coding DNA: TGTGCCAGCAGCAATCAGGGGGGCAATCAGCCCCAGCATTTT.

V and J are TRBV6-5 and TRBJ2-5; D remains ambiguous. This CDR3 region has 14 residues. V lost 6 bases, J lost 5 bases, and 16 bases lay in between. Germline V gene data show CDR1 as MNHEY and CDR2 as SVGAGI. The CDR3 reads CASSLTPLAETQYF. The CDR3 DNA reads TGTGCCAGCAGCCTGACACCTCTGGCGGAGACCCAGTACTTC.

The chain couples TRBV6-5 to TRBJ1-5; maybe TRBD1 (6 bases). The CDR3 length is 14 residues. Germline CDR1 is MNHEY and CDR2 is SVGAGI. V was clipped by 10 bases and J by 3 bases, with 16 bases between them. CDR3: CATKKGGTNQPQHF. The CDR3 bases are TGTGCCACCAAGAAGGGGGGGACCAATCAGCCCCAGCATTTT.

V and J are TRBV11-2 and TRBJ1-2; D gene unclear. The germline V gene has CDR1 SGHAT and CDR2 FQNNGV. This CDR3 is 14 amino acids long. The V end lost 3 bases, the J end lost 4 bases, and 12 bases lay between the germline ends. DNA of the CDR3: TGTGCCAGCAGCTTTGGGCTGGCCTCCTATGGCTACACCTTC. This codes for CASSFGLASYGYTF.

This clone came up once. The rearrangement joins TRBV3-1 (or the pseudogene TRBV3-2) to TRBJ1-4; tentatively, D is TRBD1 (5 bases). V was cut by 4 bases and J by 8 bases, with 17 bases left in between. The CDR3 runs 15 residues. Germline V gene sequence: CDR1 LGHDT, CDR2 YNNKEL (reference sequence). The CDR3 protein is CASSPGGSREEKLFF. The CDR3, as DNA: TGTGCCAGCAGCCCGGGGGGTTCACGAGAAGAAAAACTGTTTTTT.

This chain uses TRBV27 with TRBJ2-7; D perhaps matches TRBD1 (6 bases). CDR1 is MNHEY, CDR2 SMNVEV, per germline (reference sequence). The ends were cut back, 3 bases at V and 3 bases at J, with 21 bases in the middle. The CDR3 is 17 amino acids. CDR3 sequence (DNA): TGTGCCAGCAGTTTTAGGGGGTCACCTCCTTCAAGCTACGAGCAGTACTTC. It encodes CASSFRGSPPSSYEQYF.

This chain uses TRBV24-1 with TRBJ2-3, with TRBD2 identical over 10 bases. In germline, CDR1 is KGHDR, CDR2 SFDVKD. V was clipped by 4 bases and J by 0 bases; unmatched bases: 3. The CDR3 covers 16 residues. The CDR3 loop is CATSDPSGGSTDTQYF. Written as DNA, the CDR3 is TGTGCCACCAGTGACCCTAGCGGGGGAAGCACAGATACGCAGTATTTT.

The gene calls are TRBV7-9 and TRBJ2-3, with 11 bases fitting TRBD2. V lost 6 bases and J lost 1; bases outside the gene matches: 6. Germline V gene data show CDR1 as SEHNR and CDR2 as FQNEAQ (reference sequence). This CDR3 has 16 residues. The CDR3 loop is CASRPPGLAGTDTQYF. Here the CDR3 DNA reads TGTGCCAGCAGACCCCCGGGACTAGCGGGCACAGATACGCAGTATTTT.

This clone was recorded once. The chain is built from TRBV10-3 and TRBJ1-1, with 9 bases lining up with TRBD1. The CDR3 consists of 13 residues. CDR1 is ENHRY, CDR2 SYGVKD, per germline. V lost 6 bases and J lost 3; bases outside the gene matches: 2. DNA of the CDR3: TGTGCCATCAGGGGACAGGGAGACACTGAAGCTTTCTTT. Translation gives CAIRGQGDTEAFF.

The genes are TRBV6-5 and TRBJ2-7; 9 bases map to TRBD1. The CDR3 is made up of 15 amino acids. In germline, CDR1 is MNHEY, CDR2 SVGAGI. With 7 bases clipped from V and 3 bases from J, the junction kept 10 bases outside the gene matches. The CDR3 is CASIRQGQGYYEQYF. The CDR3 DNA is TGTGCCAGCATAAGACAGGGACAGGGATACTACGAGCAGTACTTC.

This rearrangement joins TRBV7-9 to TRBJ1-1; a possible D gene is TRBD1 (6 bases). Germline CDR1 is SEHNR and CDR2 is FQNEAQ (reference sequence). CDR3 length: 14 residues. The V end lost 5 bases, the J end lost 4 bases, and 14 bases lay between the germline ends. For the CDR3, the DNA is TGTGCCAGCAGCAGGGGGGGCAAGAGCACTGAAGCTTTCTTT. This codes for CASSRGGKSTEAFF.

V gene TRBV5-4 combines with J gene TRBJ2-7, with 13 positions matching TRBD2. Germline CDR1 and CDR2: SGHNT and YYREEE (reference sequence). V shed 4 bases, J shed 7 bases, and the junction held 5 bases outside the gene matches. This CDR3 has 14 amino acids. This CDR3 is CASSHRTSGGEQYF. The CDR3 DNA sequence: TGTGCCAGCAGCCATCGGACTAGCGGGGGAGAGCAGTACTTC.

V and J are TRBV27 and TRBJ1-2; 7 bases map to TRBD1. Germline V gene data show CDR1 as MNHEY and CDR2 as SMNVEV (reference sequence). V was clipped by 1 base and J by 6 bases; unmatched bases: 5. The CDR3 length is 14 residues. CDR3 region: CASSLLGGTDGYTF. Written as DNA, the CDR3 is TGTGCCAGCAGTTTATTGGGTGGGACAGATGGCTACACCTTC.

This CDR3 reads CASSYSGSGGQETQYF. The CDR3 DNA sequence: TGTGCCAGCAGTTACTCGGGGAGCGGGGGGCAAGAGACCCAGTACTTC. The chain has TRBV6-5 and TRBJ2-5, with 9 bases identical to TRBD2. There are 16 residues in the CDR3. Trimming took 0 bases from V and 2 from J; bases not matched to a gene: 4. Germline-derived CDR1 and CDR2 are MNHEY and SVGAGI.

This chain connects TRBV7-2 to TRBJ2-1; D perhaps matches TRBD1 (6 bases). This CDR3 is built from 14 residues. Germline-derived CDR1 and CDR2 are SGHTA and FQGNSA. The germline V and J ends were trimmed by 1 base and 8 bases, with 12 bases remaining between them. CDR3 protein: CASSLGAGAYEQFF. In DNA, the CDR3 is TGTGCCAGCAGCTTAGGGGCAGGGGCCTATGAGCAGTTCTTC.

The chain uses TRBV7-2 and TRBJ1-1; 7 nucleotides match TRBD1. Germline CDR1 reads SGHTA; CDR2 reads FQGNSA. The CDR3 runs to 14 residues. V shed 5 bases, J shed 5 bases, and the junction held 8 bases outside the gene matches. CDR3 nucleotide sequence: TGTGCCAGCAGCCTGAACAGGGGTTGGACTGAAGCTTTCTTT. Translated, it gives CASSLNRGWTEAFF.

The J gene is TRBJ1-1, the V gene TRBV3-1 (or the pseudogene TRBV3-2); 7 bases agree with TRBD1. Germline CDR1 LGHDT, CDR2 YNNKEL (reference sequence). V dropped 4 bases and J dropped 5; count of bases not matched to a gene: 7. This CDR3 is built from 14 residues. The CDR3 sequence is CASSPPGGRTEAFF. The CDR3 nucleotides are TGTGCCAGCAGCCCCCCAGGGGGAAGGACTGAAGCTTTCTTT.